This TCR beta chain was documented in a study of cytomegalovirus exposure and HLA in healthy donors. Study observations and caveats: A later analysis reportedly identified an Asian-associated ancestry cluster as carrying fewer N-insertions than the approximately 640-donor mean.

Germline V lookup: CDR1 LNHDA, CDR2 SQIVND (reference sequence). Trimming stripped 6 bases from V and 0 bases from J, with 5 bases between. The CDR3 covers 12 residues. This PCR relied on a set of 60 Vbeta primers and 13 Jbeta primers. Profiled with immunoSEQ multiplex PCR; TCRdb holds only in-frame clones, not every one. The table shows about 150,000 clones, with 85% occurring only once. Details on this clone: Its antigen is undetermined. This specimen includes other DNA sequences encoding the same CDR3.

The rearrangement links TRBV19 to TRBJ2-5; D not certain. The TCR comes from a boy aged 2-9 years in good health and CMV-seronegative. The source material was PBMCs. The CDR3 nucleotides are TGTGCCAGTAGCTTTCACCAAGAGACCCAGTACTTC. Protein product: CASSFHQETQYF.